These 23 T cell receptor beta chains originate from one sample sequenced in a study of shared clonotypes between healthy human individuals. Measured with immunoSEQ multiplex PCR; TCRdb has only the in-frame clones, and not every one. The profile covers a few hundred thousand clones, with 60% to 80% appearing a single time and more than 10% taken by the ten largest. Sequencing used PBMCs. Every receptor here comes from a woman aged 40 to 50 in good health. Some clones in this sample may be carry-over from other donors' samples.

V is TRBV21-1 and J is TRBJ2-7; whether TRBD1, the table's D call, matches the DNA was not checked. TRBV21-1 is noted as a pseudogene. This CDR3 is 14 amino acids long. The CDR3 DNA sequence: TGTGCCAACGTAGTTAGGGGCTACTCCTACGAGCAGTACTTC. The encoded protein is CANVVRGYSYEQYF.

The rearrangement links TRBV7-2 to TRBJ2-7; tentatively, D is TRBD1 (7 bases). Per germline, CDR1 SGHTA and CDR2 FQGNSA. The CDR3 extends over 15 amino acids. Trimming took off 1 base at V and 2 bases at J, with 12 bases between the two ends. The CDR3 DNA follows: TGTGCCAGCAGCTTAGTGGAGGGGGCCCCCTACGAGCAGTACTTC. This encodes CASSLVEGAPYEQYF.

This clone appeared once. The same CDR3 can be traced to other DNA sequences in this sample. V usage is TRBV5-1 and J usage is TRBJ1-4, with D uncertain. V lost 0 bases and J lost 4, with 7 bases in between. This CDR3 spans 14 amino acids. Germline CDR1 reads SGHRS; CDR2 reads YFSETQ. The CDR3 sequence: CASSLGGHNEKLFF. Written as DNA, the CDR3 is TGCGCCAGCAGCTTGGGAGGTCATAATGAAAAACTGTTTTTT.

Regarding this clone: A read error likely explains this, since a far larger clone differs by one base. Given the absence of the conserved phenylalanine or tryptophan at the CDR3 end, a read error is likely. V gene TRBV30 combines with J gene TRBJ1-2, with 7 bases lining up with TRBD1. The V gene's germline CDR1 is GTSNPN and CDR2 SVGIG (reference sequence). The CDR3 is 13 residues long. V was pared by 1 base and J by 8 bases, with 7 bases of the junction left unmatched. Here the CDR3 reads CAWSALGGLGYTS. The CDR3 DNA sequence: TGTGCCTGGAGTGCCCTAGGGGGCTTAGGCTACACCTCC.

With respect to this clone: A far larger clone is a single base away, which makes a read error likely. In the same sample, other DNA sequences code for this CDR3. CDR3 in DNA: TGTGCCAGCAGCTTCCGGGACAGGGGTGGGATAGATACGCAGTATTTT. Its translation is CASSFRDRGGIDTQYF. The chain is built from TRBV7-9 and TRBJ2-3; 10 nucleotides align to TRBD1. Germline V gene lookup returns CDR1 SEHNR and CDR2 FQNEAQ (reference sequence). The length of the CDR3 is 16 residues. With 3 bases clipped from V and 5 bases from J, the junction kept 8 bases outside the gene matches.

The CDR3 reads CASSLSLAGPTDTQYF. The CDR3 DNA reads as TGCGCCAGCAGCTTGAGCCTAGCGGGGCCCACAGATACGCAGTATTTT. This chain joins TRBV5-1 and TRBJ2-3, with 9 bases matching TRBD2. The junction had 5 bases not matched to a gene; V was cut back by 1 base and J by 2 bases. Germline V lookup: CDR1 SGHRS, CDR2 YFSETQ. This CDR3 has 16 amino acids.

The rearrangement joins TRBV29-1 to TRBJ1-1; TRBD1 is a possible D gene (5 bases). The CDR3 loop spans 12 amino acids. Germline loops: CDR1 SQVTM, CDR2 ANQGSEA. V lost 6 bases, J lost 4 bases, and 12 bases lay in between. The CDR3 nucleotides read TGCAGCGTGAGGGGCGCCGGCACTGAAGCTTTCTTT. Protein sequence: CSVRGAGTEAFF. Drawing the rest from reference TRBV29-1 and TRBJ1-1, the complete variable domain is SAVISQKPSRDICQRGTSLTIQCQVDSQVTMMFWYRQQPGQSLTLIATANQGSEATYESGFVIDKFPISRPNLTFSTLTVSNMSPEDSSIYLCSVRGAGTEAFFGQGTRLTVV.

The chain recombines TRBV28 with TRBJ1-2; tentative D call: TRBD1 (5 bases). The germline V gene encodes CDR1 MDHEN and CDR2 SYDVKM. This CDR3 has 17 residues. V was cut by 2 bases and J by 5 bases, with 21 bases left in between. The CDR3 sequence: CASSLGGTRRTQYGYTF. CDR3 in DNA: TGTGCCAGCAGTTTAGGGGGTACCCGGAGGACGCAGTATGGCTACACCTTC.

On this clone itself: Other DNA sequences in the sample encode the same CDR3. The J gene is TRBJ2-7, the V gene TRBV20-1; D not resolved. Germline V gene lookup returns CDR1 DFQATT and CDR2 SNEGSKA (reference sequence). The CDR3 spans 11 residues. V lost 5 bases to trimming and J lost 4 bases, with 9 bases between them. The CDR3 sequence: CSARRTYEQYF. The CDR3, as DNA: TGCAGTGCTCGGCGAACTTACGAGCAGTACTTC.

This chain joins TRBV27 and TRBJ1-4; TRBD1 agrees at 7 bases. With 1 base clipped from V and 4 bases from J, the junction kept 6 bases outside the gene matches. The CDR3 spans 16 residues. The germline V gene has CDR1 MNHEY and CDR2 SMNVEV (reference sequence). The CDR3 region is CASSLWGAGGNEKLFF. The DNA for the CDR3 is TGTGCCAGCAGTTTATGGGGGGCAGGGGGTAATGAAAAACTGTTTTTT.

This chain uses TRBV5-4 with TRBJ2-7; 7 bases are a match to TRBD2. J was trimmed by 7 bases and V by 2 bases; bases with no gene match: 9. Per germline, CDR1 SGHNT and CDR2 YYREEE (reference sequence). The CDR3 runs 14 residues. DNA for the CDR3: TGTGCCAGCAGCTTACGAGGGAGGGCCGGTGAGCAGTACTTC. As protein: CASSLRGRAGEQYF. Together with reference TRBV5-4 and TRBJ2-7, the CDR3 gives the full variable domain: ETGVTQSPTHLIKTRGQQVTLRCSSQSGHNTVSWYQQALGQGPQFIFQYYREEENGRGNFPPRFSGLQFPNYSSELNVNALELDDSALYLCASSLRGRAGEQYFGPGTRLTVT.

The V call is TRBV4-1, the J call TRBJ1-4; tentative D call: TRBD1 (6 bases). The CDR3 runs to 16 residues. The V gene's germline CDR1 is MGHRA and CDR2 YSYEKL. Trimming cost V 3 bases and J 5 bases, with 16 bases left between them. CDR3 sequence reads: CASSHAGRGANEKLFF. The CDR3 bases are TGCGCCAGCAGCCATGCCGGGCGGGGGGCGAATGAAAAACTGTTTTTT.

This clone was observed a single time. J is TRBJ2-2 and V is TRBV30, with no clear D. V lost 0 bases, J lost 3 bases, and 5 bases lay in between. This CDR3 contains 13 residues. CDR1 is GTSNPN, CDR2 SVGIG, per germline (reference sequence). The CDR3 DNA reads TGTGCCTGGAGTGTAACCTACACCGGGGAGCTGTTTTTT. This translates into CAWSVTYTGELFF.

This CDR3 is CASSDPSRGYEQYF. In DNA, the CDR3 is TGCGCCAGCAGTGACCCCTCCAGGGGCTACGAGCAGTACTTC. The V and J genes are TRBV10-1 and TRBJ2-7; TRBD1 is a possible D gene (6 bases). V dropped 3 bases and J dropped 3 bases, with 12 bases sitting between them. This CDR3 is 14 amino acids long. CDR1 WNHNN and CDR2 SYGVQD come from the germline V gene (reference sequence).

The chain recombines TRBV2 with TRBJ2-1, with 10 bases that match TRBD2. V shed 0 bases and J 8 bases; nucleotides not matched to a gene: 7. CDR3 length: 16 amino acids. CDR1 is SNHLY and CDR2 is FYNNEI in the germline V gene. As DNA, the CDR3 is TGTGCCAGCAGTGAAGCGGTCCTAGCGGGAGTCGATGAGCAGTTCTTC. This codes for CASSEAVLAGVDEQFF.

This chain connects TRBV7-2 to TRBJ1-5; perhaps TRBD1 as D (5 bases). The CDR3 is 13 residues long. The germline V gene has CDR1 SGHTA and CDR2 FQGNSA. V was clipped by 3 bases and J by 4 bases, with 7 bases between them. CDR3 in DNA: TGTGCCAGCAGCTTGGACAAAAATCAGCCCCAGCATTTT. This sequence encodes CASSLDKNQPQHF.

The chain couples TRBV29-1 to TRBJ2-5; 11 bases are shared with TRBD2. The CDR3 length is 14 residues. V shed 7 bases and J 0 bases; nucleotides not matched to a gene: 4. CDR1 and CDR2 (germline): SQVTM, ANQGSEA. Written as DNA, the CDR3 is TGCAGCGGTCTAGCGGGAGGCAACCAAGAGACCCAGTACTTC. It encodes CSGLAGGNQETQYF. Combining the CDR3 with reference TRBV29-1 and TRBJ2-5 gives the whole variable domain SAVISQKPSRDICQRGTSLTIQCQVDSQVTMMFWYRQQPGQSLTLIATANQGSEATYESGFVIDKFPISRPNLTFSTLTVSNMSPEDSSIYLCSGLAGGNQETQYFGPGTRLLVL.

J is TRBJ1-5 and V is TRBV15, with D hard to call. This CDR3 has 15 amino acids. Germline V gene sequence: CDR1 LNHNV, CDR2 YYDKDF (reference sequence). The germline V and J ends were trimmed by 4 bases and 0 bases, with 10 bases remaining between them. CDR3 sequence (DNA): TGTGCCACCAGCACCTGGACCGATAGCAATCAGCCCCAGCATTTT. The encoded protein is CATSTWTDSNQPQHF.

V is TRBV11-2 and J is TRBJ1-6; 7 nucleotides agree with TRBD1. CDR3 length: 14 amino acids. Germline V CDR1 and CDR2: SGHAT, FQNNGV. V shed 4 bases, J shed 12 bases, and the junction held 9 bases outside the gene matches. The CDR3 DNA reads TGTGCCAGCAGCTCCCAGACAGGGCTTGGACCCCTCCACTTT. It translates to CASSSQTGLGPLHF.

This clone was seen a handful of times. A read error may produce the germline difference seen at one junction end. This chain joins TRBV4-2 and TRBJ1-5, with D possibly TRBD1 on 5 matching bases. Germline V gene lookup returns CDR1 LGHNA and CDR2 YNFKEQ. The CDR3 is 14 amino acids. The CDR3 region is CASSQELRDSPHHF. CDR3 in DNA: TGTGCCAGCAGCCAAGAGCTCCGGGACTCCCCCCATCATTTT.

With respect to this clone: A single base is all that separates this from a far larger clone, so a read error is likely. V is TRBV7-8 and J is TRBJ2-5; a possible D gene is TRBD2 (6 bases). This CDR3 has 14 residues. The germline gives CDR1 SGHVS, CDR2 FQNEAQ. V gave up 8 bases and J gave up 4 bases, with 17 bases separating them. The CDR3 bases are TGTGCCAGCTGCCCCGGCGGGGCGGGAGAGACCCAGTACTTC. Protein product: CASCPGGAGETQYF.

This clone was counted at least ten times. This chain links TRBV9 with TRBJ1-2; no clear D. The CDR3 totals 13 residues. Germline-derived CDR1 and CDR2 are SGDLS and YYNGEE. Trimming took off 4 bases at V and 0 bases at J, with 7 bases between the two ends. The CDR3 DNA reads as TGTGCCAGCAGCTCCCCCCCTAACTATGGCTACACCTTC. Residues: CASSSPPNYGYTF.

The chain couples TRBV7-3 to TRBJ2-1, with D possibly matching TRBD2 (6 bases). Germline CDR1 is SGHTA and CDR2 is FQGTGA. The CDR3 runs to 13 residues. The ends were cut back, 5 bases at V and 4 bases at J, with 9 bases in the middle. CDR3: CASSAGTYNEQFF. DNA for the CDR3: TGTGCCAGCAGCGCCGGGACTTACAATGAGCAGTTCTTC.